What follows describes a single TCR beta chain. Its antigen is as yet unknown. This entry comes from a study of CD8 T cells in ankylosing spondylitis. General study findings and limits: Among TCR beta sequences, a motif of several highly homologous variants appeared characteristic of ankylosing spondylitis blood. Reportedly, matched ankylosing spondylitis synovial fluid was significantly enriched for disease-linked clones.

Quantitative molecular-barcoded 5'-RACE generated the TCR beta libraries. Each CDR3 protein is one row after TCRdb ran MiXCR on the 5' RACE reads. The data hold 270,000 or so distinct CDR3 sequences, with 18% observed a single time. Sequenced: blood, either unsorted or a sorted T cell fraction (not recorded which). The sequence was collected from a male donor with ankylosing spondylitis or in good health (not recorded which).

The CDR3 DNA sequence: TGCAGTGCTAGGGCAACTAGCGCACCCTACAATGAGCAGTTCTTC. Amino acid sequence: CSARATSAPYNEQFF. The chain couples TRBV20-1 to TRBJ2-1; TRBD2 matches 7 bases. Germline values: CDR1 DFQATT, CDR2 SNEGSKA (reference sequence). The CDR3 covers 15 residues. With V trimmed by 3 bases and J by 2 bases, 7 bases remained unmatched.